This TCR beta chain was found in a study of blood T cell repertoires in COVID-19. Whole-study context: Spain, Italy and the United States supplied samples that represented acute and convalescent COVID-19.

Germline V gene data show CDR1 as DFQATT and CDR2 as SNEGSKA (reference sequence). This CDR3 contains 12 residues. The V gene lost 3 bases and the J gene lost 6 bases, with 8 bases spanning the gap. Method: immunoSEQ multiplex PCR; TCRdb's copy keeps in-frame clones and lacks some. Of roughly 260,000 clones listed, around 86% are singletons. Sequences were obtained from PBMCs or T cells enriched from blood (not recorded which). The clonotype was recovered from a young woman who had recovered from COVID-19. The rearrangement uses TRBV20-1 and TRBJ1-4, with D possibly TRBD1 on 5 matching bases. The CDR3 bases are TGCAGTGCTAGTCAGGGTTATGAAAAACTGTTTTTT. Translating it yields CSASQGYEKLFF.